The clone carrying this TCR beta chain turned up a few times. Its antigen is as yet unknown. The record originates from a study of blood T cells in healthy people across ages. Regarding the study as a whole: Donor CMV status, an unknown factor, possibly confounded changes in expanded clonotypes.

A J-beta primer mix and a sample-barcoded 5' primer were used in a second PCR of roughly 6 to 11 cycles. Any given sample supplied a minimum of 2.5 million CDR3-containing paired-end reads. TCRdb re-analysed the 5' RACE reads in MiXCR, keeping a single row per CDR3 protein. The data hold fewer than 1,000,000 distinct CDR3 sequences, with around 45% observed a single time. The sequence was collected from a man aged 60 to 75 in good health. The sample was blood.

CDR3: CASSPLGQSSGANVLTF. DNA of the CDR3: TGTGCCAGCAGCCCGCTCGGACAGTCCTCTGGGGCCAACGTCCTGACTTTC. This chain joins TRBV3-1 and TRBJ2-6, with D possibly matching TRBD1 (6 bases). CDR1 LGHDT and CDR2 YNNKEL come from the germline V gene (reference sequence). Deletions cut 4 bases from V and 0 bases from J, with 13 bases between. The CDR3 has 17 amino acids.